These 10 T cell receptor beta chains were sequenced from one sample in a study of identical twins. TCRdb independently ran MiXCR on the 5' RACE reads; one entry per CDR3 protein. The sample yields around 490,000 distinct CDR3 sequences, around an eighth seen once. A further study also used this sample, focusing on yellow fever vaccine responses in identical twins.

The source material was CD4+ T cells sorted from blood. Receptor source: a woman between 18 and 29 years old in good health.

This clonotype was recorded at least ten times. The chain combines TRBV10-3 with TRBJ2-7; possibly TRBD2 for D (5 bases). Germline V gene data show CDR1 as ENHRY and CDR2 as SYGVKD. V lost 7 bases to trimming and J lost 3 bases, with 13 bases between them. The CDR3 is 13 residues long. CDR3 nucleotide sequence: TGTGCCATCAAGGACTCGACCGACTACGAGCAGTACTTC. This sequence encodes CAIKDSTDYEQYF.

This clonotype has more than one count but fewer than ten. This sequence joins TRBV11-2 and TRBJ2-3, with D possibly TRBD2 on 6 matching bases. V lost 7 bases, J lost 0 bases, and 11 bases lay in between. The CDR3 totals 14 residues. Germline CDR1 and CDR2: SGHAT and FQNNGV. The CDR3 loop reads CASMRGISTDTQYF. The CDR3 region has the DNA TGTGCCAGCATGCGCGGGATTAGCACAGATACGCAGTATTTT.

In this sample, this clonotype turned up a few times. The J gene is TRBJ2-3, the V gene TRBV6-2 or TRBV6-3; possible D gene TRBD2, 5 bases. The CDR3 sequence is 14 residues long. Between the trimmed V and J ends, which lost 7 bases and 1 base, there was a span of 12 bases. The germline CDR1 and CDR2 sequences are MNHEY and SVGEGT. CDR3 nucleotides: TGTGCCAGCATTAGCGATTCTCGCACAGATACGCAGTATTTT. Translated: CASISDSRTDTQYF.

Many counts were recorded for this clonotype. The V and J genes are TRBV14 and TRBJ2-5; D might be TRBD1 (6 bases). The V gene lost 1 base and the J gene lost 5 bases, with 11 bases spanning the gap. The germline V gene encodes CDR1 SGHDN and CDR2 FVKESK. This CDR3 contains 14 residues. CDR3 region: CASSQGQGMETQYF. CDR3 nucleotides: TGTGCCAGCAGCCAAGGCCAGGGGATGGAGACCCAGTACTTC.

The rearrangement uses TRBV20-1 and TRBJ2-1, with D unclear. Germline CDR1 reads DFQATT; CDR2 reads SNEGSKA (reference sequence). The CDR3 runs to 16 residues. Trimming cost V 1 base and J 2 bases, with 15 bases left between them. CDR3 loop: CSARVGTNPAYNEQFF. CDR3 in DNA: TGCAGTGCTAGAGTGGGTACTAACCCCGCCTACAATGAGCAGTTCTTC.

A few counts support this clonotype. The V gene is TRBV5-1, the J gene TRBJ2-3, with 8 bases fitting TRBD2. CDR1 and CDR2 from the germline V gene are SGHRS and YFSETQ. The CDR3 contains 16 residues. With V trimmed by 2 bases and J by 1 base, 6 bases remained unmatched. The CDR3 DNA sequence: TGCGCCAGCAGCTTCGGACTAGCCCAGGGCACAGATACGCAGTATTTT. Translating gives CASSFGLAQGTDTQYF.

This clonotype was counted only a few times. J is TRBJ2-2 and V is TRBV7-9, with D hard to call. The CDR3 runs 13 residues. Germline V CDR1 and CDR2: SEHNR, FQNEAQ (reference sequence). Trimming left V 6 bases short and J 2 bases short, with 7 bases between. The CDR3: CASRQPNTGELFF. DNA for the CDR3: TGTGCCAGCAGGCAGCCAAACACCGGGGAGCTGTTTTTT.

This clonotype has just a few counts. CDR3: CATSRDLREVTEAFF. CDR3 coding DNA: TGTGCCACCAGCAGAGATTTAAGAGAGGTCACTGAAGCTTTCTTT. The J gene is TRBJ1-1, the V gene TRBV15; D is undetermined. The CDR3 covers 15 residues. Trimming pared 0 bases from V and 4 bases from J, leaving 12 bases between. Germline-derived CDR1 and CDR2 are LNHNV and YYDKDF (reference sequence). The full variable domain, completed using reference TRBV15 and TRBJ1-1, is DAMVIQNPRYQVTQFGKPVTLSCSQTLNHNVMYWYQQKSSQAPKLLFHYYDKDFNNEADTPDNFQSRRPNTSFCFLDIRSPGLGDTAMYLCATSRDLREVTEAFFGQGTRLTVV.

There are a few counts of this clonotype. The chain couples TRBV4-1 to TRBJ2-7; possibly TRBD2 for D (6 bases). V was pared by 1 base and J by 1 base, with 11 bases between. Germline V gives CDR1 MGHRA, CDR2 YSYEKL. This CDR3 comprises 15 residues. The CDR3 is CASSQGTTLSYEQYF. The CDR3 region has the DNA TGCGCCAGCAGCCAAGGGACTACCTTATCCTACGAGCAGTACTTC.

This clonotype was seen many times. V and J are TRBV2 and TRBJ2-3, with 10 bases matching TRBD2. Germline V gives CDR1 SNHLY, CDR2 FYNNEI. The CDR3 totals 15 residues. Germline trimming cut 5 bases from V and 7 bases from J; bases unmatched to any gene: 9. CDR3 sequence reads: CASSSSGGSSNTQYF. CDR3 coding DNA: TGTGCCAGCAGTAGTAGCGGGGGGTCTTCGAATACGCAGTATTTT.